Included here is one T cell receptor (beta chain) sequence, with context. Its specificity is unknown. 60 Vbeta and 13 Jbeta primers were used in PCR. Data came from immunoSEQ multiplex PCR; TCRdb stores just in-frame clones and leaves some out. The table has about 80,000 clones, approximately 60% seen once. The CDR3 extends over 16 amino acids. The germline V gene encodes CDR1 MDHEN and CDR2 SYDVKM. Germline trimming cut 3 bases from V and 2 bases from J; bases unmatched to any gene: 4. This sample was taken from a study of cytomegalovirus exposure and HLA in healthy donors. General study findings and limits: Common viral pathogens seemed, in a later analysis, to connect with several of the most significant clusters. Reportedly, diagnosis of cytomegalovirus status by the classifier showed high specificity and sensitivity.

This TCR came from a male donor in good health and CMV-seropositive. Material: PBMCs. The rearrangement links TRBV28 to TRBJ2-3; TRBD2 matches 11 bases. CDR3 region: CASSFQTSGVTDTQYF. CDR3 nucleotides: TGTGCCAGCAGTTTCCAGACTAGCGGGGTCACAGATACGCAGTATTTT.